This TCR beta chain was profiled in a study of cytomegalovirus exposure and HLA in healthy donors. Notes on the study in general: The classifier was said to identify cytomegalovirus status with high specificity and sensitivity. Later, an analysis found that common viral pathogens appeared to be linked with several of the most significant clusters. About 87% or about 30% of the time was how often most TCR beta V segments were productive, according to an earlier analysis.

Comment on this clone: What it binds is unknown.

The CDR3 is 15 residues long. Germline-derived CDR1 and CDR2 are LNHDA and SQIVND (reference sequence). V was trimmed by 5 bases and J by 5 bases, leaving 18 bases between them. Amplification used 60 Vbeta primers and 13 Jbeta primers. Clones were sequenced by immunoSEQ multiplex PCR, and TCRdb holds only the in-frame ones, with some missing. The sample lists about 140,000 clones, 78% occurring once. The sample was PBMCs. The sequence came from a female donor in good health and CMV-seronegative. The gene calls are TRBV19 and TRBJ1-1; a weak D match, TRBD1 (5 bases). The CDR3 loop reads CASSQWSGKGTEAFF. CDR3 DNA: TGTGCCAGTAGTCAATGGTCAGGGAAAGGTACTGAAGCTTTCTTT.